Listed here are 9 T cell receptor beta chains from one sample, sequenced in a study of T cells after somatic rescue of genetic block. The table came from immunoSEQ multiplex PCR; TCRdb's copy has only in-frame clones and leaves some out. The sample consists of some 15,000 clones, roughly 70% of them appearing once. Sequenced material: peripheral blood mononuclear cells (PBMCs). These receptors were taken from a man aged 18 to 35.

The chain uses TRBV11-2 and TRBJ2-7; D may be TRBD2 (7 bases). V shed 4 bases and J shed 2 bases, with 18 bases lying between them. The CDR3 loop spans 16 amino acids. Germline CDR1 is SGHAT and CDR2 is FQNNGV. The CDR3 loop is CASSSSGTITPYEQYF. The CDR3 DNA reads as TGTGCCAGCAGCTCAAGCGGGACAATCACTCCCTACGAGCAGTACTTC. Using reference TRBV11-2 and TRBJ2-7 for the parts outside the CDR3, the full variable domain is EAGVAQSPRYKIIEKRQSVAFWCNPISGHATLYWYQQILGQGPKLLIQFQNNGVVDDSQLPKDRFSAERLKGVDSTLKIQPAKLEDSAVYLCASSSSGTITPYEQYFGPGTRLTVT.

J is TRBJ1-2 and V is TRBV7-3; D uncertain. Per germline, CDR1 SGHTA and CDR2 FQGTGA. The CDR3 spans 15 residues. The V and J ends lost 7 bases and 4 bases respectively, with 19 bases between them. In nucleotides, the CDR3 is TGTGCCAGCATCGAGATGGACGGCACTAGCTATGGCTACACCTTC. As protein: CASIEMDGTSYGYTF. Combining the CDR3 with reference TRBV7-3 and TRBJ1-2 gives the whole variable domain GAGVSQTPSNKVTEKGKYVELRCDPISGHTALYWYRQSLGQGPEFLIYFQGTGAADDSGLPNDRFFAVRPEGSVSTLKIQRTERGDSAVYLCASIEMDGTSYGYTFGSGTRLTVV.

The table lists this clone with a count of one. The chain is built from TRBV19 and TRBJ2-7, with 7 bases that match TRBD2. Germline loops: CDR1 LNHDA, CDR2 SQIVND (reference sequence). This CDR3 spans 14 amino acids. V shed 8 bases and J 1 base; nucleotides not matched to a gene: 8. The CDR3: CASGASGYSYEQYF. The CDR3, as DNA: TGTGCCAGTGGAGCTAGCGGTTATTCCTACGAGCAGTACTTC.

This clone was detected a few times. The chain links TRBV5-1 to TRBJ1-3; D is perhaps TRBD1 (6 bases). The CDR3 is 15 residues long. Germline V gene sequence: CDR1 SGHRS, CDR2 YFSETQ. V was trimmed by 2 bases and J by 3 bases, leaving 12 bases between them. The CDR3 sequence: CASSFGTSFGNTIYF. CDR3 in DNA: TGCGCCAGCAGCTTCGGGACATCATTTGGAAACACCATATATTTT.

The chain couples TRBV7-9 to TRBJ1-5; 10 bases map to TRBD1. Germline V CDR1 and CDR2: SEHNR, FQNEAQ (reference sequence). V was clipped by 4 bases and J by 4 bases; unmatched bases: 10. The CDR3 runs 17 residues. The CDR3 loop reads CASSSGQGGIKNQPQHF. The CDR3 coding sequence is TGTGCCAGCAGCTCAGGACAGGGGGGGATCAAGAATCAGCCCCAGCATTTT.

This clone was seen only once. The rearrangement links TRBV6-1 to TRBJ1-1; 7 bases are a match to TRBD1. The CDR3 totals 13 residues. V lost 5 bases and J lost 1; bases outside the gene matches: 1. Per germline, CDR1 MNHNS and CDR2 SASEGT. CDR3 in DNA: TGTGCCAGCAGTAGACAGGGGAACACTGAAGCTTTCTTT. This translates into CASSRQGNTEAFF.

The chain recombines TRBV28 with TRBJ2-1, with 7 positions matching TRBD1. CDR1 is MDHEN, CDR2 SYDVKM, per germline. With V trimmed by 4 bases and J by 3 bases, 9 bases remained unmatched. There are 16 residues in the CDR3. CDR3 amino acids: CASSSPWTGVYNEQFF. CDR3 sequence (DNA): TGTGCCAGCAGTTCTCCATGGACAGGCGTCTACAATGAGCAGTTCTTC.

J is TRBJ2-5 and V is TRBV28; TRBD2 aligns across 8 bases. Germline trimming cut 6 bases from V and 5 bases from J; bases unmatched to any gene: 8. In germline, CDR1 is MDHEN, CDR2 SYDVKM. CDR3 length: 14 residues. The CDR3 DNA is TGTGCCAGCAGCTTAATCCAGCGGGAGGAGACCCAGTACTTC. Its translation is CASSLIQREETQYF. Together with reference TRBV28 and TRBJ2-5, the CDR3 gives the full variable domain: DVKVTQSSRYLVKRTGEKVFLECVQDMDHENMFWYRQDPGLGLRLIYFSYDVKMKEKGDIPEGYSVSREKKERFSLILESASTNQTSMYLCASSLIQREETQYFGPGTRLLVL.

The V gene is TRBV18, the J gene TRBJ2-1; D is unclear. Germline V CDR1 and CDR2: KGHSH, LQKENI. The CDR3 has 16 amino acids. V was clipped by 1 base and J by 0 bases, with 10 bases between them. The CDR3 DNA sequence: TGTGCCAGCTCACCACGGTCAGCCCTCTCCTACAATGAGCAGTTCTTC. As protein: CASSPRSALSYNEQFF.